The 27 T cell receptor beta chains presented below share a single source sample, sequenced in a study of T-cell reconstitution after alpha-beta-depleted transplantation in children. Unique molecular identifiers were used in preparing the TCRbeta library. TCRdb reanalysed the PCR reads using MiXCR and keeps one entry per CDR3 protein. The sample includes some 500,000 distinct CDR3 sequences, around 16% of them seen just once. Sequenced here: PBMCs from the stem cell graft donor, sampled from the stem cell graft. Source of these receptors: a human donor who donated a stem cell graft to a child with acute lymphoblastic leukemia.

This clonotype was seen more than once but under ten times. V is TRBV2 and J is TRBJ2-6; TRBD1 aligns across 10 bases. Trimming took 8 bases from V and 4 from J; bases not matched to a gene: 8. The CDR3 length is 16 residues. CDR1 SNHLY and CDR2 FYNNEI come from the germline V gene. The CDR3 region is CASGGQGLAGANVLTF. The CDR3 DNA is TGTGCCAGCGGGGGACAGGGGCTGGCGGGGGCCAACGTCCTGACTTTC.

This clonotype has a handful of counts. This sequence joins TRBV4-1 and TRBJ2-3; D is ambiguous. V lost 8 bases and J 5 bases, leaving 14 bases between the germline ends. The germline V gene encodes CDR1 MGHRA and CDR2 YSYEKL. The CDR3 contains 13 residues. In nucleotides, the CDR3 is TGCGCCAGCGGCTCAATTTCCCTAGATACGCAGTATTTT. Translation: CASGSISLDTQYF.

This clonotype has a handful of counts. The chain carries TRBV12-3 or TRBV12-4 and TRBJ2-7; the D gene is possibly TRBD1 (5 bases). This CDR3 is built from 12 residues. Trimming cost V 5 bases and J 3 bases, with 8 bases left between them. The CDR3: CASSTQGYEQYF. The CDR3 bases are TGTGCCAGCAGTACCCAGGGCTACGAGCAGTACTTC.

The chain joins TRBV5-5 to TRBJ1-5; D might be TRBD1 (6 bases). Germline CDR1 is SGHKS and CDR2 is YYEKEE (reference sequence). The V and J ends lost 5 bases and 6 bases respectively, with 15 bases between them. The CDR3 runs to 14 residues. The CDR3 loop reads CASSSAGEGQPQHF. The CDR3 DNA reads TGTGCCAGCAGTTCTGCAGGGGAAGGTCAGCCCCAGCATTTT.

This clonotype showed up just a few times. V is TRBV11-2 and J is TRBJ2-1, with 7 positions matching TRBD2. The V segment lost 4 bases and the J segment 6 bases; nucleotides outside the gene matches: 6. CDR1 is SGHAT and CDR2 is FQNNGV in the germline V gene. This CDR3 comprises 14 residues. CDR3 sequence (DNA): TGTGCCAGCAGCTCTGAGGCTAGCGGCAATGAGCAGTTCTTC. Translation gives CASSSEASGNEQFF.

For the CDR3, the DNA is TGCAGTGCAAAGACAGGGTCCATACCCCTCCACTTT. This translates into CSAKTGSIPLHF. The chain carries TRBV20-1 and TRBJ1-6, with 7 bases matching TRBD1. Germline values: CDR1 DFQATT, CDR2 SNEGSKA (reference sequence). This CDR3 is 12 amino acids long. V dropped 6 bases and J dropped 12; count of bases not matched to a gene: 8.

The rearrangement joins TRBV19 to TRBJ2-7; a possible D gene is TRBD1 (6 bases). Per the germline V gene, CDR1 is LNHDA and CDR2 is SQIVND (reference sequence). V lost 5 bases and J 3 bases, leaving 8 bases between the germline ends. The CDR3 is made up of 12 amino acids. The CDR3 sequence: CASSRDIYEQYF. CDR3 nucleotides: TGTGCCAGTAGTCGGGACATCTACGAGCAGTACTTC.

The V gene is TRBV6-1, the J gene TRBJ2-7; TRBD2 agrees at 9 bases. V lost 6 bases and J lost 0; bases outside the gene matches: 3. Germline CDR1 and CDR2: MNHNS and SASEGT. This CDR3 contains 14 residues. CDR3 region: CASRAGGLSYEQYF. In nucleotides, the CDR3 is TGTGCCAGCAGGGCGGGGGGGCTCTCCTACGAGCAGTACTTC.

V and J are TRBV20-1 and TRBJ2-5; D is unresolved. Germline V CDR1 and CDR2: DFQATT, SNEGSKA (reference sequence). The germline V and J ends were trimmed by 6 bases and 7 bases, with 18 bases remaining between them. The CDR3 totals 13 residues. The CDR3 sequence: CSADSLASGTQYF. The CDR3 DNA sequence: TGCAGTGCGGATTCTCTGGCTAGTGGGACCCAGTACTTC.

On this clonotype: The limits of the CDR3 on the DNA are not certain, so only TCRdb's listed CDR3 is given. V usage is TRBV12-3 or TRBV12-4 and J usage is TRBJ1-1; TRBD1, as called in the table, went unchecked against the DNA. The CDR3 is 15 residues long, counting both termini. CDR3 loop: CASILGDRANTEAFF.

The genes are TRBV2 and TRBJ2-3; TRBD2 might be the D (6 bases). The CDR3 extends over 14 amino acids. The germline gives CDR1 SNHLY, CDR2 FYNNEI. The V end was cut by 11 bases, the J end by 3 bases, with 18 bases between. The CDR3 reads CAVAGTVGTDTQYF. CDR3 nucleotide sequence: TGTGCCGTCGCCGGGACTGTAGGTACAGATACGCAGTATTTT.

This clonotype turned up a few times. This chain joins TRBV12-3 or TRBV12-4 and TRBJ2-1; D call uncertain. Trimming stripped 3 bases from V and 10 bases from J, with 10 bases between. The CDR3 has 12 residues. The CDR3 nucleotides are TGTGCCAGCAGTTTTGGGGTCTTAGAGCAGTTCTTC. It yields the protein CASSFGVLEQFF.

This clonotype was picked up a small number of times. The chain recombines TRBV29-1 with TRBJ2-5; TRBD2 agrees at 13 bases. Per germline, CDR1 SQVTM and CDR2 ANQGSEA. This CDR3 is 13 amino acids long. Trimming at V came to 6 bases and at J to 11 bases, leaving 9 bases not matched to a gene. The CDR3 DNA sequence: TGCAGCGTCATAAGGACTAGCGGGAGCACTCAGTACTTC. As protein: CSVIRTSGSTQYF.

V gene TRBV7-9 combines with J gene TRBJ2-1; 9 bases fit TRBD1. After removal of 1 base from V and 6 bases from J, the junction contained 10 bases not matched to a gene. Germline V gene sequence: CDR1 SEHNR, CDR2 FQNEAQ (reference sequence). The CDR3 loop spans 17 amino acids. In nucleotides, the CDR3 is TGTGCCAGCAGCTTAGTGGGGTTAGGGGACAGGGCCAATGAGCAGTTCTTC. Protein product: CASSLVGLGDRANEQFF. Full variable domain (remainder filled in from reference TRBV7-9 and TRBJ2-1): DTGVSQNPRHKITKRGQNVTFRCDPISEHNRLYWYRQTLGQGPEFLTYFQNEAQLEKSRLLSDRFSAERPKGSFSTLEIQRTEQGDSAMYLCASSLVGLGDRANEQFFGPGTRLTVL.

The CDR3 loop reads CASSLGWTNGNTIYF. CDR3 DNA: TGTGCCAGCAGCTTAGGTTGGACCAACGGAAACACCATATATTTT. The rearrangement uses TRBV11-2 and TRBJ1-3; D uncertain. V lost 1 base and J lost 4, with 11 bases in between. Germline CDR1 reads SGHAT; CDR2 reads FQNNGV. The CDR3 covers 15 residues. Drawing the rest from reference TRBV11-2 and TRBJ1-3, the complete variable domain is EAGVAQSPRYKIIEKRQSVAFWCNPISGHATLYWYQQILGQGPKLLIQFQNNGVVDDSQLPKDRFSAERLKGVDSTLKIQPAKLEDSAVYLCASSLGWTNGNTIYFGEGSWLTVV.

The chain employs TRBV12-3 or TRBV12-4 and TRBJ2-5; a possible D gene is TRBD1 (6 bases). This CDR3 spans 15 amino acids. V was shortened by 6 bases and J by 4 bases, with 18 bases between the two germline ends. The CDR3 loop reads CASSEGVERVETQYF. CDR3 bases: TGTGCCAGCAGCGAGGGGGTAGAAAGGGTAGAGACCCAGTACTTC.

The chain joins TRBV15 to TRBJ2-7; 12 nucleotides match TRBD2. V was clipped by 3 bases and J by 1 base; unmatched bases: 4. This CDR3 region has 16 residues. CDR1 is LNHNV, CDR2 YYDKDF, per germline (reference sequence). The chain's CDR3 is CATSSLGTSGSYEQYF. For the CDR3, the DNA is TGTGCCACCAGCAGCCTCGGGACTAGCGGGTCCTACGAGCAGTACTTC.

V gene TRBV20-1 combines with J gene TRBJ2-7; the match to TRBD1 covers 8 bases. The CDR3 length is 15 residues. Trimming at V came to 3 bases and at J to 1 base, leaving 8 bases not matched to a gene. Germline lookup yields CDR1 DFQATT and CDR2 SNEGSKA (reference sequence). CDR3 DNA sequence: TGCAGTGCTAGGGGGGCCGGGGACAGGTCCTACGAGCAGTACTTC. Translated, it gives CSARGAGDRSYEQYF.

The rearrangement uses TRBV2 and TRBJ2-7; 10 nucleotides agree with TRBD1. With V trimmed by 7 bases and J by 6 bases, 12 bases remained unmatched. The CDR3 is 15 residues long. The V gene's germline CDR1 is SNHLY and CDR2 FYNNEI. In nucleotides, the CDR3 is TGTGCCAGCAAGGAGACAGGGGGCTCCTTCTTCGAGCAGTACTTC. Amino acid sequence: CASKETGGSFFEQYF.

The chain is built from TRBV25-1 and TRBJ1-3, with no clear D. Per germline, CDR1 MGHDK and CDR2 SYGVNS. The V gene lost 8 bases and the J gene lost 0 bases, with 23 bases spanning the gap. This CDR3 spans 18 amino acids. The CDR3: CASEPLVPHWNSGNTIYF. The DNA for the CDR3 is TGTGCCAGCGAACCCTTGGTGCCACATTGGAACTCTGGAAACACCATATATTTT.

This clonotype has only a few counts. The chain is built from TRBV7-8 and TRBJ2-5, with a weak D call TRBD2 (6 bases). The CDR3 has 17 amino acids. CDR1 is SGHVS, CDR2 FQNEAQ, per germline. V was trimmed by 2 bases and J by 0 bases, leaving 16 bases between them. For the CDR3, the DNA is TGTGCCAGCAGCTTATCGGGACTGCACACGTACCAAGAGACCCAGTACTTC. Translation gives CASSLSGLHTYQETQYF.

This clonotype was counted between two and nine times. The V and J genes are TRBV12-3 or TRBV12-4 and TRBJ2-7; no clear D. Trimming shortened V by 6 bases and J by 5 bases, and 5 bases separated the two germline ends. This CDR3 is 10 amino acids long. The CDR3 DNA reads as TGTGCCAGCAGGCAACACGAGCAGTACTTC. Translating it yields CASRQHEQYF.

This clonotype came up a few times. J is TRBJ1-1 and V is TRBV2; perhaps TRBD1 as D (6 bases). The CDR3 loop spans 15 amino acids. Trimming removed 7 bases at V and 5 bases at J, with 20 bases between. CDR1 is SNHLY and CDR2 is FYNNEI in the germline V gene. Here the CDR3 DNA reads TGTGCCAGCATCCCCAACGGGGGGCAGGAGACTGAAGCTTTCTTT. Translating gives CASIPNGGQETEAFF.

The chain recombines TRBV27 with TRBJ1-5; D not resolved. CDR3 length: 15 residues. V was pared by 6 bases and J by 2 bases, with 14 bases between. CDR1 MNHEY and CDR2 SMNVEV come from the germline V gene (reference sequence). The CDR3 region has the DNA TGTGCCAGCAGATTAAAGCCCGTGGGCAATCAGCCCCAGCATTTT. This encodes CASRLKPVGNQPQHF.

The DNA of the CDR3 is TGTGCCAGCAGCTTGGAAGCGGAGGGGGATACGCAGTATTTT. It encodes CASSLEAEGDTQYF. The chain joins TRBV7-9 to TRBJ2-3, with D perhaps matching TRBD2 (6 bases). V lost 3 bases and J 6 bases, leaving 13 bases between the germline ends. The germline V gene encodes CDR1 SEHNR and CDR2 FQNEAQ (reference sequence). The CDR3 extends over 14 amino acids.

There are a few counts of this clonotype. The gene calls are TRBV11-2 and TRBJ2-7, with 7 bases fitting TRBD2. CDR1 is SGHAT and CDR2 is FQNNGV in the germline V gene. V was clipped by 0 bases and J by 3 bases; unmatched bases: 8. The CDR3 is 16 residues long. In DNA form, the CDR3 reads TGTGCCAGCAGCTTAGAGTGGCGGGAGTATCTCTACGAGCAGTACTTC. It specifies CASSLEWREYLYEQYF.

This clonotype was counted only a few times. CDR3 DNA: TGTGCCATCAGTGAATGGGAGAGCGAGCAGTACTTC. Amino acids: CAISEWESEQYF. The chain links TRBV10-3 to TRBJ2-7; possibly TRBD2 for D (5 bases). The CDR3 has 12 residues. Germline V lookup: CDR1 ENHRY, CDR2 SYGVKD. The ends were cut back, 3 bases at V and 6 bases at J, with 9 bases in the middle.